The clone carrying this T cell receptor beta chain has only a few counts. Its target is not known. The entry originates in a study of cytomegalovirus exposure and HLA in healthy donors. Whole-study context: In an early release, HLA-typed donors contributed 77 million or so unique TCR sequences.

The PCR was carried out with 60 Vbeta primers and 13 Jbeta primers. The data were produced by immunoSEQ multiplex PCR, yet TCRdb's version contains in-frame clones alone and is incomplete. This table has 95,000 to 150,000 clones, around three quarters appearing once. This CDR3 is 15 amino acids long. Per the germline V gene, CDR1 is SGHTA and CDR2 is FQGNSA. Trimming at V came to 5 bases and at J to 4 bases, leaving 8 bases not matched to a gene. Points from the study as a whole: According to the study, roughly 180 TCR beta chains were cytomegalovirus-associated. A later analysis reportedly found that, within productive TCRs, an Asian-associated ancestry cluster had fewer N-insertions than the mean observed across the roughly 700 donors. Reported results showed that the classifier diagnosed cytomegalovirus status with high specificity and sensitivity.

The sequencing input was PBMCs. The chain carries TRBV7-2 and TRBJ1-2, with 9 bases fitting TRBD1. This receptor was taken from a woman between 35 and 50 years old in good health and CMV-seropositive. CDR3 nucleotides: TGTGCCAGCAGCCAACAGGGGGCTAGTTTCTATGGCTACACCTTC. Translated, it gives CASSQQGASFYGYTF. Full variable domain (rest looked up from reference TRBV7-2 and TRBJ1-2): GAGVSQSPSNKVTEKGKDVELRCDPISGHTALYWYRQSLGQGLEFLIYFQGNSAPDKSGLPSDRFSAERTGGSVSTLTIQRTQQEDSAVYLCASSQQGASFYGYTFGSGTRLTVV.